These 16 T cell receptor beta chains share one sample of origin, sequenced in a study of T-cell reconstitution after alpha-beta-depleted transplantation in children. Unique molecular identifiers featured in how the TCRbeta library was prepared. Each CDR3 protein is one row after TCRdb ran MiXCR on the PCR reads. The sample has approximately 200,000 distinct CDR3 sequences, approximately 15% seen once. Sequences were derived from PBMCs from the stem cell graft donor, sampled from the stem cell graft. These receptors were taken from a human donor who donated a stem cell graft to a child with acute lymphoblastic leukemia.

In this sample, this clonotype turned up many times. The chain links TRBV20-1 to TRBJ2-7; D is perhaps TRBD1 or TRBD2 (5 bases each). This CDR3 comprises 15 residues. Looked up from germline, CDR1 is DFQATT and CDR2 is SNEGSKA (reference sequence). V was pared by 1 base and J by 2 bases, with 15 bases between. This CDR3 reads CSARGGSGRTYEQYF. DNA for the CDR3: TGCAGTGCTAGAGGCGGCTCGGGGCGAACCTACGAGCAGTACTTC.

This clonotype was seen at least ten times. The chain's CDR3 is CASSKQGAPYEQYF. CDR3 bases: TGTGCCAGCAGTAAGCAGGGGGCCCCCTACGAGCAGTACTTC. The rearrangement links TRBV12-3 or TRBV12-4 to TRBJ2-7; 8 nucleotides match TRBD1. Losses at the gene ends were 5 bases for V and 2 bases for J; bases not matched to a gene: 5. The CDR3 runs 14 residues.

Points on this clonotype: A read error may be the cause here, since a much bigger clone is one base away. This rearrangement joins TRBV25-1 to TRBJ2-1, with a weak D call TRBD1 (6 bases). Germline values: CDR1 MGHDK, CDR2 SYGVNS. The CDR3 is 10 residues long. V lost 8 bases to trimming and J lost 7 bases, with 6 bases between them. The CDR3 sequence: CASQGNEQFF. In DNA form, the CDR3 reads TGTGCCAGCCAGGGGAATGAGCAGTTCTTC.

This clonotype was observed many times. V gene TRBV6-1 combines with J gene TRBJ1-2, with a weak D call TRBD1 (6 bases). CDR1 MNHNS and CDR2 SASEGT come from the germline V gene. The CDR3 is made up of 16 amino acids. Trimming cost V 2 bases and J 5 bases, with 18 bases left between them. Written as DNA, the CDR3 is TGTGCCAGCAGTGAATGGAGGGGTCCAGGACAGTATGGCTACACCTTC. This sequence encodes CASSEWRGPGQYGYTF.

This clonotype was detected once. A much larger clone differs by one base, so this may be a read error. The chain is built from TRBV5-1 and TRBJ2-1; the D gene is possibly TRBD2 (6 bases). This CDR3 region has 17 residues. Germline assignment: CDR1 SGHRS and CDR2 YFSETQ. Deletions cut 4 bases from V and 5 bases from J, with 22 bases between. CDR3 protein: CASSRKDLAYYNNEQFF. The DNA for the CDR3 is TGCGCCAGCAGCCGAAAAGATCTAGCGTACTATAACAATGAGCAGTTCTTC.

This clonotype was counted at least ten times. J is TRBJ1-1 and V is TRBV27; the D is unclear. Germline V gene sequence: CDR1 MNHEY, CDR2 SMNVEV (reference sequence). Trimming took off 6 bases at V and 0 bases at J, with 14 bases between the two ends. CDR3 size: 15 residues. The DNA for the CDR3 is TGTGCCAGCAGCGCCCTGTCCGGACTGAACACTGAAGCTTTCTTT. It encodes CASSALSGLNTEAFF.

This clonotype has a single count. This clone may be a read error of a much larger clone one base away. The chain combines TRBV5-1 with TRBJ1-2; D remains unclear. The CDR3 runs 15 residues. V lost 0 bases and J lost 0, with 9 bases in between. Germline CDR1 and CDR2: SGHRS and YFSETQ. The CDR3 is CASSLGLEANYGYTF. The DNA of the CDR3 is TGCGCCAGCAGCTTGGGGCTGGAAGCTAACTATGGCTACACCTTC.

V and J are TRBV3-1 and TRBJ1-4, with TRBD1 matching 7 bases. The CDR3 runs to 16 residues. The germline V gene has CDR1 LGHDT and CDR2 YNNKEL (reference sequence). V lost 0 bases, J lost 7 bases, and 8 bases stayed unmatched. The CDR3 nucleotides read TGTGCCAGCAGCCAAGATGGGGTTAGGGGGCGTGAAAAACTGTTTTTT. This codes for CASSQDGVRGREKLFF.

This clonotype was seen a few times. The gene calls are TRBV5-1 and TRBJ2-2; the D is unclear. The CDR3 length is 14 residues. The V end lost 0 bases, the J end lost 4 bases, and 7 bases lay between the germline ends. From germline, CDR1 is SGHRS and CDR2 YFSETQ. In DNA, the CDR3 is TGCGCCAGCAGCTTGGGTGCATCCACCGGGGAGCTGTTTTTT. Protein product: CASSLGASTGELFF. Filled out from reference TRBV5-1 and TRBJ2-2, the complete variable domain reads KAGVTQTPRYLIKTRGQQVTLSCSPISGHRSVSWYQQTPGQGLQFLFEYFSETQRNKGNFPGRFSGRQFSNSRSEMNVSTLELGDSALYLCASSLGASTGELFFGEGSRLTVL.

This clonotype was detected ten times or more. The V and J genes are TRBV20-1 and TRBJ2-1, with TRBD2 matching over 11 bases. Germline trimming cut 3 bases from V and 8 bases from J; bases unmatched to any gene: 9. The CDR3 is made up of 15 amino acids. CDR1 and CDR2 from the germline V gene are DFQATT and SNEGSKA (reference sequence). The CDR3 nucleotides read TGCAGTGCTAGGGGGCTAGCGGGAGGTCTGGATGAGCAGTTCTTC. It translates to CSARGLAGGLDEQFF.

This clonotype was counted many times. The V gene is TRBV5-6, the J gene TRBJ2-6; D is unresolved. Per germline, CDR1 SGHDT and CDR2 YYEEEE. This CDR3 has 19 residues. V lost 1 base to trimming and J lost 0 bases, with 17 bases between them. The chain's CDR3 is CASSLSFGPTRSGANVLTF. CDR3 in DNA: TGTGCCAGCAGCTTGTCCTTCGGGCCCACCCGCTCTGGGGCCAACGTCCTGACTTTC.

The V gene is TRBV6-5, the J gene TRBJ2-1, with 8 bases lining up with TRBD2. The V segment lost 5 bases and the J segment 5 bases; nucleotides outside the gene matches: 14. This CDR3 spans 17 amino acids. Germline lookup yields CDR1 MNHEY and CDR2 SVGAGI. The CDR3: CASSTRERERRNNEQFF. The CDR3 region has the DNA TGTGCCAGCAGTACCCGAGAGCGGGAGCGTAGGAACAATGAGCAGTTCTTC.

The CDR3 sequence is CASISGELSPLHF. The CDR3 DNA reads as TGTGCCAGCATATCAGGGGAGCTTTCACCCCTCCACTTT. The V and J genes are TRBV2 and TRBJ1-6; D might be TRBD1 (6 bases). The CDR3 spans 13 residues. The germline gives CDR1 SNHLY, CDR2 FYNNEI. Trimming cost V 7 bases and J 9 bases, with 13 bases left between them.

The CDR3 sequence: CASSSGTRAGGETQYF. Written as DNA, the CDR3 is TGCGCCAGCAGTTCCGGGACTAGAGCAGGTGGAGAGACCCAGTACTTC. This chain links TRBV5-1 with TRBJ2-5, with 8 bases matching TRBD2. The CDR3 has 16 amino acids. V lost 5 bases, J lost 4 bases, and 13 bases stayed unmatched. From germline, CDR1 is SGHRS and CDR2 YFSETQ.

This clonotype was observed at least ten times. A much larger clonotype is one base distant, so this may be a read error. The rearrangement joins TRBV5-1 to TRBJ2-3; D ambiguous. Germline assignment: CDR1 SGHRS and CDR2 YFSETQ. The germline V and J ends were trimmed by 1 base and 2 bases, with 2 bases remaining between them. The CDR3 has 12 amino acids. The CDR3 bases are TGCGCCAGCAGCTTGAACACAGATACGCAGTATTTT. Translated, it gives CASSLNTDTQYF.

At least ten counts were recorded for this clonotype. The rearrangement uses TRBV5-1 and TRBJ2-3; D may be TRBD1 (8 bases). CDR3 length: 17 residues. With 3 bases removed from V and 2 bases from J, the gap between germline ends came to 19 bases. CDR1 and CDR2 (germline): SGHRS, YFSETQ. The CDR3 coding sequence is TGCGCCAGCAGCTCTAGCGGACAGGGAATTTTCACAGATACGCAGTATTTT. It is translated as CASSSSGQGIFTDTQYF.